This passage covers 9 T cell receptor beta chains from one sample sequenced in a study of T cells after somatic rescue of genetic block. The table came from immunoSEQ multiplex PCR; TCRdb's copy has only in-frame clones and leaves some out. The sample holds about 12,000 clones, about 76% seen once. Source material: peripheral blood mononuclear cells (PBMCs). These receptors came from a boy aged 10-17 years.

The chain carries TRBV28 and TRBJ1-1, with D possibly being TRBD1 (6 bases). This CDR3 has 9 amino acids. V lost 8 bases and J lost 8, with 6 bases in between. CDR1 MDHEN and CDR2 SYDVKM come from the germline V gene. This CDR3 is CASGQEAFF. CDR3 nucleotide sequence: TGTGCCAGCGGACAGGAAGCTTTCTTT.

Here the CDR3 reads CASSKDRGNGYTF. The CDR3, as DNA: TGTGCCAGCTCAAAGGACAGGGGGAATGGCTACACCTTC. The rearrangement links TRBV18 to TRBJ1-2, with 10 bases matching TRBD1. With 5 bases clipped from V and 6 bases from J, the junction kept 3 bases outside the gene matches. The CDR3 has 13 amino acids. Germline lookup yields CDR1 KGHSH and CDR2 LQKENI.

This sequence joins TRBV5-4 and TRBJ2-1; a weak D match, TRBD2 (7 bases). This CDR3 region has 11 residues. V lost 7 bases, J lost 10 bases, and 12 bases lay in between. Germline V gene sequence: CDR1 SGHNT, CDR2 YYREEE (reference sequence). The CDR3 nucleotides read TGTGCCAGCGGTAAGGGGGGGGAGCAGTTCTTC. Protein product: CASGKGGEQFF.

This rearrangement joins TRBV28 to TRBJ1-2; 10 positions match TRBD1. CDR3 length: 15 amino acids. V lost 4 bases and J lost 4; bases outside the gene matches: 6. CDR1 MDHEN and CDR2 SYDVKM come from the germline V gene. CDR3 DNA: TGTGCCAGCAGTTCTTGGGACAGGGGACTCTATGGCTACACCTTC. Translated, it gives CASSSWDRGLYGYTF.

The chain joins TRBV7-6 to TRBJ2-3; no firm D call. From germline, CDR1 is SGHVS and CDR2 FNYEAQ. CDR3 length: 14 amino acids. V was pared by 0 bases and J by 0 bases, with 4 bases between. CDR3 nucleotide sequence: TGTGCCAGCAGCTTAGCGTACAGCACAGATACGCAGTATTTT. Translating gives CASSLAYSTDTQYF.

The rearrangement links TRBV7-2 to TRBJ2-3; unclear D gene. The V gene's germline CDR1 is SGHTA and CDR2 FQGNSA. The CDR3 covers 13 residues. V was shortened by 3 bases and J by 1 base, with 5 bases between the two germline ends. Here the CDR3 reads CASSFTGTDTQYF. As DNA, the CDR3 is TGTGCCAGCAGCTTTACGGGCACAGATACGCAGTATTTT.

The chain joins TRBV9 to TRBJ2-3; D remains ambiguous. CDR1 and CDR2 (germline): SGDLS, YYNGEE. CDR3 size: 12 residues. The V end lost 0 bases, the J end lost 2 bases, and 1 base lay between the germline ends. The CDR3 sequence: CASSVDTDTQYF. In DNA form, the CDR3 reads TGTGCCAGCAGCGTAGACACAGATACGCAGTATTTT.

This clone was seen only a few times. This rearrangement joins TRBV7-3 to TRBJ1-5, with 9 bases aligning to TRBD1. CDR3 length: 15 amino acids. J was trimmed by 4 bases and V by 4 bases; bases with no gene match: 5. Germline values: CDR1 SGHTA, CDR2 FQGTGA. The CDR3 DNA sequence: TGTGCCAGCAGCTCCAACAGGGGGCCTAATCAGCCCCAGCATTTT. Its translation: CASSSNRGPNQPQHF. The full variable domain, completed using reference TRBV7-3 and TRBJ1-5, is GAGVSQTPSNKVTEKGKYVELRCDPISGHTALYWYRQSLGQGPEFLIYFQGTGAADDSGLPNDRFFAVRPEGSVSTLKIQRTERGDSAVYLCASSSNRGPNQPQHFGDGTRLSIL.

The J gene is TRBJ2-5, the V gene TRBV11-2; 8 positions match TRBD2. Looked up from germline, CDR1 is SGHAT and CDR2 is FQNNGV. The CDR3 loop spans 17 amino acids. J gave up 3 bases and V 4 bases, and 13 bases lay outside the gene matches. DNA of the CDR3: TGTGCCAGCAGCTCCCTCCCGTCCACTAGCGGAGAAGAGACCCAGTACTTC. Translating gives CASSSLPSTSGEETQYF.